This TCR beta chain is from a study of blood T cell repertoires in COVID-19. The overall study: Sites across the United States, Italy and Spain contributed samples from acute and convalescent COVID-19.

The V and J ends lost 0 bases and 5 bases respectively, with 13 bases between them. CDR1 and CDR2 (germline): LGHNA, YNFKEQ. The CDR3 totals 15 residues. Generated by immunoSEQ multiplex PCR, the TCRdb table keeps only in-frame clones and is missing some. This table has fewer than 250,000 clones, around 89% appearing once. The chain is built from TRBV4-2 and TRBJ1-2, with D perhaps TRBD1 (5 bases). The sequenced sample was PBMCs or T cells enriched from blood (not recorded which). This sequence originates from a woman under 30 who had recovered from COVID-19. This CDR3 reads CASSQDRQGRYGYTF. DNA of the CDR3: TGTGCCAGCAGCCAAGATAGGCAGGGAAGGTATGGCTACACCTTC.